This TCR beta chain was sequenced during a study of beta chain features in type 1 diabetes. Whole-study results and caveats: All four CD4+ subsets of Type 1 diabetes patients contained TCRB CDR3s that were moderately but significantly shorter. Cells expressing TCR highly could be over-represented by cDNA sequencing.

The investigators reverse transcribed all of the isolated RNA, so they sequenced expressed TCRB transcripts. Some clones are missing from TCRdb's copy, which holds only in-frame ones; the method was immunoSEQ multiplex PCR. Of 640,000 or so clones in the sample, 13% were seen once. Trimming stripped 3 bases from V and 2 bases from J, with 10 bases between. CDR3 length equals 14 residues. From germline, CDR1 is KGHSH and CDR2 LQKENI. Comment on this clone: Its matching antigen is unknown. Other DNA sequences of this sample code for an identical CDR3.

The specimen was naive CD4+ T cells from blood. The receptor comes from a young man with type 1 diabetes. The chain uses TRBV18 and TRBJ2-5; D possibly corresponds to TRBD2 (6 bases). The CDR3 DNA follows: TGTGCCAGCTCACCCCCGACTAGACAAGAGACCCAGTACTTC. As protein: CASSPPTRQETQYF.